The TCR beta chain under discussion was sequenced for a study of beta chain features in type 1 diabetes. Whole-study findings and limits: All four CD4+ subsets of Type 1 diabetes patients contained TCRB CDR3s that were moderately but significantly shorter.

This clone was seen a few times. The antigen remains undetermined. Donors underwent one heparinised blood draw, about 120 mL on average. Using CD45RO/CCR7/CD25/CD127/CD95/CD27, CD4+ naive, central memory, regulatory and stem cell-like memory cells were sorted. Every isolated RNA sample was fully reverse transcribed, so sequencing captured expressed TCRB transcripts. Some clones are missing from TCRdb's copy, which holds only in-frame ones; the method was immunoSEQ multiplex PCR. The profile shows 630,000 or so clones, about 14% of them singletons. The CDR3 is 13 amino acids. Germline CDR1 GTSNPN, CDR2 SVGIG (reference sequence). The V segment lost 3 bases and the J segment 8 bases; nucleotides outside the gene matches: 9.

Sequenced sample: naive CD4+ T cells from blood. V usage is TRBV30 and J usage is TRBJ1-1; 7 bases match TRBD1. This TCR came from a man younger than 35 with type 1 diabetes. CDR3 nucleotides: TGTGCCTGGAGGACGACAGGGAATCTGGAAGCTTTCTTT. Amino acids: CAWRTTGNLEAFF.